The rows below give T cell receptor beta chains drawn from one sample of a study of CD8 T cells in Susac syndrome. TCRdb passed the immunoSEQ multiplex PCR reads through MiXCR, listing each CDR3 protein once. The sample consists of roughly 80,000 distinct CDR3 sequences, roughly 94% of them appearing once. Sequencing was done on a sample of CD8+ T cells from PBMCs. Every receptor here comes from a human donor with Susac syndrome. CDR3s include the opening cysteine and the closing phenylalanine or tryptophan. The D gene is left open where the match is weak. Rows give clone size only sometimes, using once, few, many, or a class for an expanded clone.

>TRBD2|TRBJ2-5|TRBV6-4|-
CASHGLAGGPCETQYF
TGTGCCAGCCACGGACTAGCGGGGGGGCCCTGCGAGACCCAGTACTTC
>-|TRBJ2-3|TRBV24-1|-
CATSDPGTLSTDTQYF
TGTGCCACCAGTGATCCCGGGACTTTGAGCACAGATACGCAGTATTTT
>-|TRBJ2-7|TRBV20-1|-
CSARMGPGPSYEQYF
TGCAGTGCTAGGATGGGGCCGGGACCGTCCTACGAGCAGTACTTC
>-|TRBJ2-5|TRBV30|-
CAWNLPGGISEETQYF
TGTGCCTGGAATCTTCCCGGGGGTATCTCTGAAGAGACCCAGTACTTC
>-|TRBJ2-7|TRBV4-3|once
CASSQDRGPGAEQYF
TGCGCCAGCAGCCAAGACAGAGGGCCAGGGGCCGAGCAGTACTTC
>-|TRBJ2-7|TRBV4-3|-
CASSQDGRAYEQYF
TGCGCCAGCAGCCAAGACGGCAGGGCATATGAGCAGTACTTC
>-|TRBJ2-1|TRBV12-3/TRBV12-4|-
CASSNSNEQFF
TGTGCCAGCAGCAATTCCAATGAGCAGTTCTTC
>-|TRBJ1-5|TRBV4-3|-
CASSQEVWGGNQPQHF
TGCGCCAGCAGCCAAGAAGTCTGGGGCGGCAATCAGCCCCAGCATTTT
>-|TRBJ1-1|TRBV7-8|-
CASSPLRGWTEAFF
TGTGCCAGCTCCCCCCTAAGGGGTTGGACTGAAGCTTTCTTT
>-|TRBJ1-6|TRBV4-1|-
CASSQDRGLPLHF
TGCGCCAGCAGCCAAGACAGGGGTCTTCCCCTCCACTTT
>-|TRBJ2-3|TRBV9|-
CASTRLVGQYF
TGTGCCAGCACTCGACTAGTCGGGCAGTATTTT
>TRBD1|TRBJ2-7|TRBV7-2|few
CASRPRDRTYEQYF
TGTGCCAGCCGGCCCCGGGACAGGACCTACGAGCAGTACTTC
>-|TRBJ2-3|TRBV6-5|-
CASSVQQYTDTQYF
TGTGCCAGCAGCGTCCAGCAATACACAGATACGCAGTATTTT
>-|TRBJ1-4|TRBV12-3/TRBV12-4|-
CASSLGGNEKLFF
TGTGCCAGCAGTTTAGGGGGAAATGAAAAACTGTTTTTT
>-|TRBJ1-4|TRBV27|-
CASSFTGEKLFF
TGTGCCAGCAGTTTCACAGGGGAAAAACTGTTTTTT
>-|TRBJ2-1|TRBV19|-
CASSIGFYIDNEQFF
TGTGCCAGTAGTATTGGCTTCTACATTGACAATGAGCAGTTCTTC
>-|TRBJ2-5|TRBV5-1|-
CASSDLFSTEKTQYF
TGCGCCAGCAGCGATCTGTTCTCCACGGAAAAGACCCAGTACTTC
>-|TRBJ2-6|TRBV27|-
CATLDRDYSGANVLTF
TGTGCCACCCTGGACCGGGATTACTCTGGGGCCAACGTCCTGACTTTC
>-|TRBJ2-7|TRBV7-9|-
CASSPRGAGILSAEQYF
TGTGCCAGCAGCCCTAGGGGGGCGGGGATCCTCTCTGCCGAGCAGTACTTC